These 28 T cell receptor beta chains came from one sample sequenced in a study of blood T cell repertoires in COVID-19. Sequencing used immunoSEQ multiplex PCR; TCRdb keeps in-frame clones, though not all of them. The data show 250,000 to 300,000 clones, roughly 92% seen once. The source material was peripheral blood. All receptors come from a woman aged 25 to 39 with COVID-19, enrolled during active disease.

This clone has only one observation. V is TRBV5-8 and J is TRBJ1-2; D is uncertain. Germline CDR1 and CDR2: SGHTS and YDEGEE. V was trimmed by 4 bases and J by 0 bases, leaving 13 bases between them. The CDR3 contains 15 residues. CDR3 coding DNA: TGTGCCAGCAGCACCGGTCCTGAATCTAACTATGGCTACACCTTC. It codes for CASSTGPESNYGYTF.

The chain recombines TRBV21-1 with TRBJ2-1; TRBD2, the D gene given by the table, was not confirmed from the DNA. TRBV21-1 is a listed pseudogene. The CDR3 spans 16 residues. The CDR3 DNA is TGTGCCAGCAGGAAGTGCAACAGCGGGACCTCCAATGAGCAGTTCTTC. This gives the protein CASRKCNSGTSNEQFF.

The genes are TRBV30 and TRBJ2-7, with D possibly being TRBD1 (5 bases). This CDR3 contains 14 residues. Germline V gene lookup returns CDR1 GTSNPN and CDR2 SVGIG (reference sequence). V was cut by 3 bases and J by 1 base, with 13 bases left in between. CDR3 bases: TGTGCCTGGAGGCTACAGGCAAGTTCCTACGAGCAGTACTTC. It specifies CAWRLQASSYEQYF. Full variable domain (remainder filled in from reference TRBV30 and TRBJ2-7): SQTIHQWPATLVQPVGSPLSLECTVEGTSNPNLYWYRQAAGRGLQLLFYSVGIGQISSEVPQNLSASRPQDRQFILSSKKLLLSDSGFYLCAWRLQASSYEQYFGPGTRLTVT.

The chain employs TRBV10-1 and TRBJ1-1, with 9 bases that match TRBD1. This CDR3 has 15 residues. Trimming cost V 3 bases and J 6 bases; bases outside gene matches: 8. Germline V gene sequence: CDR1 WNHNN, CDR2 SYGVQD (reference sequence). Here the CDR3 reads CASSDPGTGRSEAFF. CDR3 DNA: TGCGCCAGCAGTGACCCCGGGACAGGGAGGTCTGAAGCTTTCTTT.

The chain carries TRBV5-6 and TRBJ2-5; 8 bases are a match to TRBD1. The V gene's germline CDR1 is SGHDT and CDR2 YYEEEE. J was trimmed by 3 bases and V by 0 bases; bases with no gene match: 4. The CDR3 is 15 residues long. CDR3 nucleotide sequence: TGTGCCAGCAGCTTGGCCAGGACAGGGAAAGAGACCCAGTACTTC. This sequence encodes CASSLARTGKETQYF.

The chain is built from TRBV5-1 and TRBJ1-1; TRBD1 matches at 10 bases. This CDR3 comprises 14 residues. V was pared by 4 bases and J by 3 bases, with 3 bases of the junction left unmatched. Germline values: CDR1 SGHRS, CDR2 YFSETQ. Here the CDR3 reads CASSAGTGDTEAFF. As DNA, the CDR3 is TGCGCCAGCAGCGCCGGGACAGGGGACACTGAAGCTTTCTTT.

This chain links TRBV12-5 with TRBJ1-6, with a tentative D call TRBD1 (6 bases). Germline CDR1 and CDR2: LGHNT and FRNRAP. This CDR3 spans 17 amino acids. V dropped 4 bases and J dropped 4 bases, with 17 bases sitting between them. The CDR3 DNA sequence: TGTGCTAGTGGTTCGGATCAGGGGAACCTATATAATTCACCCCTCCACTTT. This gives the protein CASGSDQGNLYNSPLHF.

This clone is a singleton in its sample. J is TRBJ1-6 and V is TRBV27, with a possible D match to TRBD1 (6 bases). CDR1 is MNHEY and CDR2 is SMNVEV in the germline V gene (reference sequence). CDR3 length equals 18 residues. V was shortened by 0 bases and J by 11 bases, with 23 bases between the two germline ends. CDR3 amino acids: CASSLSWEQGLSLPPLHF. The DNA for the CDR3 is TGTGCCAGCAGTTTATCGTGGGAGCAGGGGCTCAGTTTACCACCCCTCCACTTT.

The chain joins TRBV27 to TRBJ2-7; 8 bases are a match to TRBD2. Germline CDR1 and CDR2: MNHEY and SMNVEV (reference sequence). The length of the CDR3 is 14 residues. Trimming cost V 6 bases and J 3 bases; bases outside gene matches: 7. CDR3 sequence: CASSPRLAGYEQYF. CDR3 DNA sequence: TGTGCCAGCAGCCCCCGGCTAGCGGGCTACGAGCAGTACTTC.

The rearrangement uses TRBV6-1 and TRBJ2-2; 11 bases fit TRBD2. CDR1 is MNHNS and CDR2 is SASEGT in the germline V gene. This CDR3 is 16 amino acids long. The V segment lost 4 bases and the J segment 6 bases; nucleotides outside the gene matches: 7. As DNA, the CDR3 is TGTGCCAGCAGTGCCTTGACTAGCGGGATGGCCGGGGAGCTGTTTTTT. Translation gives CASSALTSGMAGELFF.

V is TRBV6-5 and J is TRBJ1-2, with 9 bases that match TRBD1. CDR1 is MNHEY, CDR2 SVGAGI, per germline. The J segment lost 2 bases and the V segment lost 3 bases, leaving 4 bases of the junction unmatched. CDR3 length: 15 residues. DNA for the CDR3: TGTGCCAGCAGTTATAGCGGACAGGGGAACTATGGCTACACCTTC. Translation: CASSYSGQGNYGYTF.

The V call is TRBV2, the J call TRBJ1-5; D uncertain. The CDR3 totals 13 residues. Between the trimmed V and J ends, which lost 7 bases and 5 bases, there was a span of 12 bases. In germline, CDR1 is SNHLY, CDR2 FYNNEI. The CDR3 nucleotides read TGTGCCAGCACCCCAGGCCAGGATCAGCCCCAGCATTTT. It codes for CASTPGQDQPQHF.

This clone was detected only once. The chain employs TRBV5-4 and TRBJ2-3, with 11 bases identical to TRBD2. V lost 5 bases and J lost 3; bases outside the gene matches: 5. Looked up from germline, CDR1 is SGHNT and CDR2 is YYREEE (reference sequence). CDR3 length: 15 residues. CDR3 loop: CASSPGTSGTDTQYF. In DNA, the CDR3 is TGTGCCAGCAGTCCCGGGACTAGCGGTACAGATACGCAGTATTTT.

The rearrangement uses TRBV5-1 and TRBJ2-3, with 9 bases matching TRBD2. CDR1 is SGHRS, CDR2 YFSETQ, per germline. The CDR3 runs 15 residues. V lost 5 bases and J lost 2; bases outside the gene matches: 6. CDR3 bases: TGCGCCAGCAGTCTGACTAGCGGAACCACAGATACGCAGTATTTT. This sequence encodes CASSLTSGTTDTQYF.

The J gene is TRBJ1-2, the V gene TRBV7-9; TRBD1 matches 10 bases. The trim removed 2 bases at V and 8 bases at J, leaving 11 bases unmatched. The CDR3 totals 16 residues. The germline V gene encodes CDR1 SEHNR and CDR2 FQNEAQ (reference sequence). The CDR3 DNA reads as TGTGCCAGCAGCTTATTGGAGCTGGGGACAGGGGACGGCTACACCTTC. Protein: CASSLLELGTGDGYTF.

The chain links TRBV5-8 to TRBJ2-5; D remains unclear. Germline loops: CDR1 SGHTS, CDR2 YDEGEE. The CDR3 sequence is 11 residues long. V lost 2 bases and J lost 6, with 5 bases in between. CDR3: CASSFRQTQYF. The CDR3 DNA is TGTGCCAGCAGCTTCCGTCAGACCCAGTACTTC.

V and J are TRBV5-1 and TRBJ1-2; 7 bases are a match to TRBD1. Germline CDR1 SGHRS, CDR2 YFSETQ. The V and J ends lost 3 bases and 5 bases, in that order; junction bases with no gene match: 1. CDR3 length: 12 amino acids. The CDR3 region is CASSWDSYGYTF. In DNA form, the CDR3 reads TGCGCCAGCAGCTGGGACAGTTATGGCTACACCTTC. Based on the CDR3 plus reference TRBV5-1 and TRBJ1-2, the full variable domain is KAGVTQTPRYLIKTRGQQVTLSCSPISGHRSVSWYQQTPGQGLQFLFEYFSETQRNKGNFPGRFSGRQFSNSRSEMNVSTLELGDSALYLCASSWDSYGYTFGSGTRLTVV.

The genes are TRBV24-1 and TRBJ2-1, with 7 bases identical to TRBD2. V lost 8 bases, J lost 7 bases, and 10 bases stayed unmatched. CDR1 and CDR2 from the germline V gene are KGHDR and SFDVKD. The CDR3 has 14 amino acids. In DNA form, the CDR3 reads TGTGCCACCAATCAGCGGGATAGAGTAAATGAGCAGTTCTTC. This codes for CATNQRDRVNEQFF.

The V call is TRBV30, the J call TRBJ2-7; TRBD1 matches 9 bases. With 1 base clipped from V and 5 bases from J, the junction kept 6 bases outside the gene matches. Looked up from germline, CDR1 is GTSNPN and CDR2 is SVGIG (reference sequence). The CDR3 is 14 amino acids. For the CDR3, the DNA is TGTGCCTGGAGTGACGGGACAGGGATCAACGAGCAGTACTTC. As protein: CAWSDGTGINEQYF.

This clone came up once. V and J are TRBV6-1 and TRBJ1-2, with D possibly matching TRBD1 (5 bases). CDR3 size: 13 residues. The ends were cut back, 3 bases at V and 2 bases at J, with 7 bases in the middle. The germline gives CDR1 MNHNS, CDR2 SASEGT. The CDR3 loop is CASSDRVNYGYTF. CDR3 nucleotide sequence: TGTGCCAGCAGTGACAGGGTGAACTATGGCTACACCTTC.

The CDR3 sequence: CASSYKATIGGSDTDTQYF. CDR3 nucleotides: TGCGCCAGCAGCTACAAGGCCACAATAGGGGGCAGTGACACAGATACGCAGTATTTT. The V gene is TRBV4-1, the J gene TRBJ2-3; TRBD1 matches 7 bases. Trimming cost V 5 bases and J 2 bases; bases outside gene matches: 19. This CDR3 contains 19 residues. The germline CDR1 and CDR2 sequences are MGHRA and YSYEKL.

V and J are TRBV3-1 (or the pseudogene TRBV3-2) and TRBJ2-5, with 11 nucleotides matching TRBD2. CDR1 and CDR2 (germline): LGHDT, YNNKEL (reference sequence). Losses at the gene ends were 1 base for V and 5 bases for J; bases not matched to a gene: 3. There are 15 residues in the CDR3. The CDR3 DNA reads TGTGCCAGCAGCCAAGGACTAGCGGGAATGGAGACCCAGTACTTC. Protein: CASSQGLAGMETQYF.

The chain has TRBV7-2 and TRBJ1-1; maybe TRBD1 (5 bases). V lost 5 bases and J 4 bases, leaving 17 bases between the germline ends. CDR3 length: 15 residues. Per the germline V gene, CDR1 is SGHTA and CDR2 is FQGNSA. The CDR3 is CASSTRGGFTTEAFF. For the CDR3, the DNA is TGTGCCAGCAGCACCCGTGGGGGGTTCACCACTGAAGCTTTCTTT.

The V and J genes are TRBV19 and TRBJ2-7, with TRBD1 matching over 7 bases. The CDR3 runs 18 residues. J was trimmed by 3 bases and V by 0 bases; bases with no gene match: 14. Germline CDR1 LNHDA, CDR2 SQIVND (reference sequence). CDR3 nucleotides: TGTGCCAGTAGTATAGAGCTGAAAGGGGCAGGGGGTTTCTACGAGCAGTACTTC. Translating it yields CASSIELKGAGGFYEQYF.

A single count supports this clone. The CDR3 DNA reads TGTGCCAGCTCACCGGCCAGGCCCCCGCAGTCCGGGGAGCTGTTTTTT. Its translation: CASSPARPPQSGELFF. The chain joins TRBV18 to TRBJ2-2; D unclear. The CDR3 is made up of 16 amino acids. Germline CDR1 and CDR2: KGHSH and LQKENI. Trimming took off 3 bases at V and 6 bases at J, with 17 bases between the two ends.

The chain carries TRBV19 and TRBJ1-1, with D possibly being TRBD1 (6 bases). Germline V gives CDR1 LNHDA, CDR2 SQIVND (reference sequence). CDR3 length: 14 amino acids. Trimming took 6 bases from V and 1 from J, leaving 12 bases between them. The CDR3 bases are TGTGCCAGTAGCCCCTGGGACACGAACACTGAAGCTTTCTTT. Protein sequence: CASSPWDTNTEAFF.

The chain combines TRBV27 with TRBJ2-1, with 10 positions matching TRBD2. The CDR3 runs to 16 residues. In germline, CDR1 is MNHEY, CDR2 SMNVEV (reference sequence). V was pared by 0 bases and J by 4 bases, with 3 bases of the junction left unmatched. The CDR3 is CASSLSGTSVYNEQFF. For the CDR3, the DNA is TGTGCCAGCAGTTTATCTGGGACTAGCGTATACAATGAGCAGTTCTTC.

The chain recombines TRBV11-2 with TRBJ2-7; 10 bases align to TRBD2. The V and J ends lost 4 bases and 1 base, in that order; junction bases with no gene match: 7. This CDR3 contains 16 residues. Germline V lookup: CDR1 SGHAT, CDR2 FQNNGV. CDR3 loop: CASSSITSGASYEQYF. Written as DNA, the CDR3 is TGTGCCAGCAGCTCTATCACTAGCGGGGCTTCCTACGAGCAGTACTTC.